This TCR beta chain was identified in a study of blood T cells in healthy people across ages. Next came a second PCR, run for 7 to 11 cycles, which used a sample-barcoded 5' primer along with a J-beta primer mix. TCRdb reprocessed the 5' RACE reads with MiXCR, giving one entry per CDR3 protein. This table holds 750,000 to 850,000 distinct CDR3 sequences, roughly 25% found once. The data also belong to a second study, concerning T cells of mothers and their children. That report notes: Every mother supplied over 9 million TCR beta CDR3 reads and every child about 3 million. Slightly higher but non-significant overlap marked related mother-child pairs versus unrelated pairs.

The sample taken for sequencing was blood. This TCR was recovered from a boy younger than 18 in good health.

CDR3 in DNA: TGTGCCAGCAGTTCCCCCGGGACAGGGGATTTTTCGAGGCAGTACTTC. As protein: CASSSPGTGDFSRQYF. This chain links TRBV28 with TRBJ2-7; 10 bases are shared with TRBD1. The CDR3 length is 16 residues. The germline CDR1 and CDR2 sequences are MDHEN and SYDVKM. The V and J ends lost 4 bases and 9 bases, in that order; junction bases with no gene match: 15.